One TCR beta chain is described in this entry. The antigen it binds to is not known. Base qualities are not recorded, but no much larger clone differs from it by a single base. The CDR3 has 15 amino acids, counting the end cysteine and phenylalanine. The kept DNA is CDR3 alone, 45 bases in frame from the first base. Reading the germline V gene gives CDR1 SNHLY and CDR2 FYNNEI. Libraries came from the immunoSEQ multiplex PCR assay. Drawn from immuneACCESS, this table holds only the in-frame rearrangements with V and J called that TCRdb kept. Clones are partly lost; checked studies trace under half to an unresolved V gene and leave the rest unexplained. The sample table shows approximately 150,000 clones, and around 90% are seen once. In total, the top ten clones hold approximately 7.2% of the sample. This specimen belongs to a study of control samples from healthy donors and cancer patients (TCRdb year 2020).

The V and J genes are TRBV2 and TRBJ2-7; TRBD2 might be the D gene, on 6 matching bases. The J call may be wrong; the DNA end is better matched by TRBJ2-5. The sequence came from a man between 18 and 29 years old in good health. The material sequenced was blood. The DNA sequence is TGTGCCACCCCGAACGGGCCACTACGGGGGGAGACCCAGTACTTC. Protein translation: CATPNGPLRGETQYF.